A selection of T cell receptor beta chains follows, all from one sample in a study of T cell changes during pregnancy in multiple sclerosis. TCRdb's copy holds only in-frame clones and misses some; the assay was immunoSEQ multiplex PCR. The data show about 120,000 clones, roughly 92% seen once. The sequences come from peripheral blood, collected before pregnancy. The receptors shown here come from a female donor with multiple sclerosis, enrolled in a pregnancy study. CDR3s include the opening cysteine and the closing phenylalanine or tryptophan. A D gene is named only where the DNA matches it firmly. For some rows the clone size is stated as once, few or many, or as a class when expanded; others skip it.

clone_size,v_call,j_call,d_call,cdr3_aa,cdr3_nt
NA,TRBV7-9,TRBJ1-2,NA,CASSAGGGVGGYTF,TGTGCCAGCAGCGCCGGGGGAGGAGTAGGAGGCTACACCTTC
NA,TRBV5-1,TRBJ2-1,NA,CASSLGRSEQFF,TGCGCCAGCAGCTTGGGGCGGAGTGAGCAGTTCTTC
NA,TRBV7-7,TRBJ1-1,NA,CASSPQGSTEAFF,TGTGCCAGCAGTCCACAGGGTTCCACTGAAGCTTTCTTT
NA,TRBV2,TRBJ1-1,NA,CASSGQLNTEAFF,TGTGCCAGCAGTGGGCAGTTGAACACTGAAGCTTTCTTT
NA,TRBV15,TRBJ2-3,TRBD2,CATSRGLAGFTDTQYF,TGTGCCACCAGCAGGGGACTAGCGGGATTCACAGATACGCAGTATTTT
NA,TRBV9,TRBJ2-1,TRBD2,CASSVQGRVLAGYNEQFF,TGTGCCAGCAGCGTACAGGGCAGGGTTCTAGCGGGGTACAATGAGCAGTTCTTC
once,TRBV11-2,TRBJ2-7,TRBD2,CASSLDRTSSYEQYF,TGTGCCAGCAGCTTAGATAGGACTAGCTCCTACGAGCAGTACTTC
NA,TRBV2,TRBJ2-2,TRBD1,CASRADRVGLDTGELFF,TGTGCCAGCAGAGCGGACAGGGTGGGGTTGGACACCGGGGAGCTGTTTTTT
NA,TRBV10-3,TRBJ2-2,NA,CAISENNPNTGELFF,TGTGCCATCAGTGAGAACAATCCCAACACCGGGGAGCTGTTTTTT
NA,TRBV5-1,TRBJ2-3,TRBD2,CASSLYGRAGDTQYF,TGCGCCAGCAGCTTGTACGGGAGGGCCGGAGATACGCAGTATTTT
NA,TRBV5-6,TRBJ1-2,TRBD1,CASSYTGEGYTF,TGTGCCAGCAGCTATACAGGGGAAGGCTACACCTTC
NA,TRBV7-6,TRBJ1-3,NA,CASSRQGVSISGNIIYF,TGTGCCAGCAGCCGGCAAGGGGTTTCTATCTCTGGAAACATCATATATTTT
NA,TRBV7-3,TRBJ2-1,TRBD2,CASSVSGTSEQFF,TGTGCCAGCAGCGTGAGCGGGACTTCTGAGCAGTTCTTC
NA,TRBV2,TRBJ1-1,TRBD1,CASRGTAGFSNTEAFF,TGTGCCAGCAGAGGGACAGCCGGCTTTTCCAACACTGAAGCTTTCTTT
NA,TRBV27,TRBJ1-2,NA,CASSLGQTYGYTF,TGTGCCAGCAGTTTAGGACAGACCTATGGCTACACCTTC
NA,TRBV7-9,TRBJ1-6,NA,CASSLGPGYNSPLHF,TGTGCCAGCAGCTTAGGACCGGGATATAATTCACCCCTCCACTTT
NA,TRBV9,TRBJ2-7,NA,CASSVAEGLYEQYF,TGTGCCAGCAGCGTAGCTGAGGGACTCTACGAGCAGTACTTC
NA,TRBV9,TRBJ1-3,NA,CASSVFDTSSSGNTIYF,TGTGCCAGCAGCGTTTTTGATACCTCGAGCTCTGGAAACACCATATATTTT
NA,TRBV28,TRBJ1-5,TRBD1,CASTIRQGALGQPQHF,TGTGCCAGCACCATCCGACAGGGGGCCCTAGGTCAGCCCCAGCATTTT
once,TRBV6-1,TRBJ1-2,TRBD1,CASRLARDSVYGYTF,TGTGCCAGCAGGCTCGCCAGGGACAGTGTCTATGGCTACACCTTC
NA,TRBV18,TRBJ1-1,NA,CASSPLTTRGEYLTEAFF,TGTGCCAGCTCACCACTTACAACCCGCGGAGAGTACCTCACTGAAGCTTTCTTT
once,TRBV5-1,TRBJ2-3,NA,CASSLGRTASTDTQYF,TGCGCCAGCAGCTTGGGGAGGACAGCTAGCACAGATACGCAGTATTTT
NA,TRBV6-1,TRBJ1-5,NA,CATTKGHGNQPQHF,TGTGCCACCACCAAGGGACATGGGAATCAGCCCCAGCATTTT